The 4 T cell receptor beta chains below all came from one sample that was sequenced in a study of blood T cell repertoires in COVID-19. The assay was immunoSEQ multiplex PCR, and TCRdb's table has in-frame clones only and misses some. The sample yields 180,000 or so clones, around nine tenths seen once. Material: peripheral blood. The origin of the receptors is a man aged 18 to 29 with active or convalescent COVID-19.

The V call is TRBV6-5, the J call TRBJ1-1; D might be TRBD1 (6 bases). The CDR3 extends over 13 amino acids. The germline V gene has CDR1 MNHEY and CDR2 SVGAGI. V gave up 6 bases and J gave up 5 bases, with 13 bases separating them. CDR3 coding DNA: TGTGCCAGCAGGGCAGGGGATTGGACTGAAGCTTTCTTT. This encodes CASRAGDWTEAFF.

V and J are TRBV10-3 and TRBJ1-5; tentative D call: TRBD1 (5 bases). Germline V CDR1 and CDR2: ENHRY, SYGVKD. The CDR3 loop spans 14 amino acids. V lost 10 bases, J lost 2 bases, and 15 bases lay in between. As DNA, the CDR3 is TGTGCCACCTCAGGATCCAGGGGCAATCAGCCCCAGCATTTT. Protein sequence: CATSGSRGNQPQHF.

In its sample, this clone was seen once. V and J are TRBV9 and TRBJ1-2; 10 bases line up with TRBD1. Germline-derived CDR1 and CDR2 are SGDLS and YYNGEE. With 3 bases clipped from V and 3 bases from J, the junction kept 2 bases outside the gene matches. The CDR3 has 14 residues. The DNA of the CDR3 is TGTGCCAGCAGCGGGACAGGGGGGGACTATGGCTACACCTTC. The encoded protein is CASSGTGGDYGYTF.

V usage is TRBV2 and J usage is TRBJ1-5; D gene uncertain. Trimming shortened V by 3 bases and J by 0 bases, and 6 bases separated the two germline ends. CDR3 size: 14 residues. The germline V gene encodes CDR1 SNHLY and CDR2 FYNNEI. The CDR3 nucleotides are TGTGCCAGCAGTGACAGCGATAGCAATCAGCCCCAGCATTTT. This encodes CASSDSDSNQPQHF.